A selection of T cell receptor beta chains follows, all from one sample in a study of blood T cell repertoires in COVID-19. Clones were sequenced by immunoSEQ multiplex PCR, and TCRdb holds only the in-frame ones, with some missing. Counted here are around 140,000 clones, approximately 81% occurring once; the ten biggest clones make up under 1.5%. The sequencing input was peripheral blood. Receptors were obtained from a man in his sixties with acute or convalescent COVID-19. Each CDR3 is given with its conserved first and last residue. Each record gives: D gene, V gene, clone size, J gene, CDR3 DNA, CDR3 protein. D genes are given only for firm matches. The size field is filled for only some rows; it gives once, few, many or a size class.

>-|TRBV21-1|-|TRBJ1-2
TGTGCCAGCAGCAAAGGAGTCGAAAACGGACAGCCGATACTTGGCTACACCTTC
CASSKGVENGQPILGYTF
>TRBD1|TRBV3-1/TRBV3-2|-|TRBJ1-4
TGTGCCAGCAGCCCTCAGACAGGGATGGGTGAAAAACTGTTTTTT
CASSPQTGMGEKLFF
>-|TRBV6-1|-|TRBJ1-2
TGTGCCAGCAGTGAAGAACAGGGTGGCGCTGCTTATGGCTACACCTTC
CASSEEQGGAAYGYTF
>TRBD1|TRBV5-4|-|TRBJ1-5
TGTGCCAGCAGCTTACAGGGGGCTAATCAGCCCCAGCATTTT
CASSLQGANQPQHF
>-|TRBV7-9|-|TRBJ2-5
TGTGCCAGCAGCTTAACAGGAGGGCGAGGAGAGACCCAGTACTTC
CASSLTGGRGETQYF
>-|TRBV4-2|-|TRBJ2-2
TGTGCCAGCAGCCAAGACTTGTACGGGGAGCTGTTTTTT
CASSQDLYGELFF
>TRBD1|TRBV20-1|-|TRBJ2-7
TGCAGTGCTAGTGAACAGGGGGCGGCCCACGAGCAGTACTTC
CSASEQGAAHEQYF
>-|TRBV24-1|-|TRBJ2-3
TGTGCCACCAGTGGGGGGGGCACAGATACGCAGTATTTT
CATSGGGTDTQYF
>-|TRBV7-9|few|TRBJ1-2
TGTGCCAGCAGCCGGGCGGGGGGAGATGGCTACACCTTC
CASSRAGGDGYTF
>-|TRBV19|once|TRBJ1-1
TGTGCCAGTAGTAGCGGAGGCCCGGGGAACACTGAAGCTTTCTTT
CASSSGGPGNTEAFF
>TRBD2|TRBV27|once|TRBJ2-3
TGTGCCAGCAGTAATCCGATCGTAAGCGGGACGATTCTGGATACGCAGTATTTT
CASSNPIVSGTILDTQYF
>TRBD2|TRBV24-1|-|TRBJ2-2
TGTGCCACCAGTGCATCCCTAGCGGGGGCGAACACCGGGGAGCTGTTTTTT
CATSASLAGANTGELFF
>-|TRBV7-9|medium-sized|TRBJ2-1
TGTGCCAGCAGCTTCGAACAGGATTACAATGAGCAGTTCTTC
CASSFEQDYNEQFF
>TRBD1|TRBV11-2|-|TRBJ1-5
TGTGCCAGCAGCTTAGGGGGGGACAGAAATCAGCCCCAGCATTTT
CASSLGGDRNQPQHF
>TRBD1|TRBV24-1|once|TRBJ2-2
TGTGCCACCAGCAAGGGACAGCCGAACACCGGGGAGCTGTTTTTT
CATSKGQPNTGELFF
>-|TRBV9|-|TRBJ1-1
TGTGCCAGCAGCGTAGTAGTGAACACTGAAGCTTTCTTT
CASSVVVNTEAFF
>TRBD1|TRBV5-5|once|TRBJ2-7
TGTGCCAGCAGCCCGTTCGCGACAGGGCCCTACGAGCAGTACTTC
CASSPFATGPYEQYF
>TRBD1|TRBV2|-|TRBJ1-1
TGTGCCAGCAGCAGTAGGTTAGGGGGCGGGAACACTGAAGCTTTCTTT
CASSSRLGGGNTEAFF
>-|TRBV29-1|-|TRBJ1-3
TGCAGCGCTACCTTAGACAGTACCTCTGGAAACACCATATATTTT
CSATLDSTSGNTIYF
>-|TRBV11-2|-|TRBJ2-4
TGTGCCAGCAGCTTAGGAGGGAGACTAGAAGCGGCCATTCAGTACTTC
CASSLGGRLEAAIQYF
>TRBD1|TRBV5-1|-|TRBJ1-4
TGCGCCAGCAGCTCTGACGGACAGGGTAGTGAAAAACTGTTTTTT
CASSSDGQGSEKLFF
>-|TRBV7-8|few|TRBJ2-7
TGTGCCAGCAGCTTAGACAGGCGTTGGTACGAGCAGTACTTC
CASSLDRRWYEQYF
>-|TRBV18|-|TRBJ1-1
TGTGCCAGCTCCCAGGGTGGGGCGGACACTGAAGCTTTCTTT
CASSQGGADTEAFF
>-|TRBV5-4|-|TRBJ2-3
TGTGCCAGCAGCCCCGTTAGCACAGATACGCAGTATTTT
CASSPVSTDTQYF
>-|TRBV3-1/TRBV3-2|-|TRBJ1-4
TGTGCCAGCAGCCAAGATCGGAGTGAAAAACTGTTTTTT
CASSQDRSEKLFF
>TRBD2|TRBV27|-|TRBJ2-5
TGTGCCAGCAGTTTCGCTAGCGGGGGCCCGACGGGGACCCAGTACTTC
CASSFASGGPTGTQYF
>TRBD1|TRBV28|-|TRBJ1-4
TGTGCCAGCAGTCGTCCCGGGACAGGGTATGAAAAACTGTTTTTT
CASSRPGTGYEKLFF
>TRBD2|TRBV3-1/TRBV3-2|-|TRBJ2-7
TGTGCCAGCAGCCGGGGCGGGAGTTACGAGCAGTACTTC
CASSRGGSYEQYF
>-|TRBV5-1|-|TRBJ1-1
TGCGCCAGCAGCTTGCCAGTCGGGGGCACTGAAGCTTTCTTT
CASSLPVGGTEAFF
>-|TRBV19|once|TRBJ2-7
TGTGCCAGTAGTAAACAGGGTAATAAGATGTACGAGCAGTACTTC
CASSKQGNKMYEQYF
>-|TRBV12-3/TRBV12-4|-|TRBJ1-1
TGTGCCAGCAGTTTGAGAATGAACACTGAAGCTTTCTTT
CASSLRMNTEAFF
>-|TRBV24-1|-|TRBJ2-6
TGTGCCACCAGTGACCCCATTCCATCTGGGGCCAACGTCCTGACTTTC
CATSDPIPSGANVLTF
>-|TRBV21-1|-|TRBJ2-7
TGTGCCAGCAGCAAAAAGGTTAGCGGGAGGGCCCAGATCCACGAGCAGTACTTC
CASSKKVSGRAQIHEQYF
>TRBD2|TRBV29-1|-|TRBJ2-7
TGCAGCGTTGGTCCCCCCTTGGCTAGCGGGAGAAAGCAGTACTTC
CSVGPPLASGRKQYF
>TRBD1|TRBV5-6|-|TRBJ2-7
TGTGCCAGCAGCCCCGGGACAGGGGCGTCCTACGAGCAGTACTTC
CASSPGTGASYEQYF
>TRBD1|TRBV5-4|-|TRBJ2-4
TGTGCCAGCAGCCCGCCGGGACAGCTAGCCAAAAACATTCAGTACTTC
CASSPPGQLAKNIQYF
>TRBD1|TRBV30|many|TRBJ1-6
TGTGCCTGGGGGACAGGGAATAATTCACCCCTCCACTTT
CAWGTGNNSPLHF
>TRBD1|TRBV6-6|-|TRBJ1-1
TGTGCCAGCAGTCTACCCCCCGGGACAGGGAATGAAGCTTTCTTT
CASSLPPGTGNEAFF
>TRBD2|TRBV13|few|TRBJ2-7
TGTGCCAGCAGCTCCAGACTAGCGGCAGCCTACGAGCAGTACTTC
CASSSRLAAAYEQYF
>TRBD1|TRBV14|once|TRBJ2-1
TGTGCCAGCAGCGAGCGGACAGGGGGATACGCTAATTCGGTCAATGAGCAGTTCTTC
CASSERTGGYANSVNEQFF
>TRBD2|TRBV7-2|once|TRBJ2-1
TGTGCCAGCAGCTTAGTCCCTAGCGGGGCGTCTGAGCAGTTCTTC
CASSLVPSGASEQFF
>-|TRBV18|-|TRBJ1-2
TGTGCCAGCTCACCCCCAGGGAACTATGGCTACACCTTC
CASSPPGNYGYTF
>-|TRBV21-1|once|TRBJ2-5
TGTGCCAGCAGCAAAGCCGGGACAGGGGGCAGGGAGACCCAGTACTTC
CASSKAGTGGRETQYF
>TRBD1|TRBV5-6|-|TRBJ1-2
TGTGCCAGCAGGACCGGCCCCGGACAGGAAGGCTATGGCTACACCTTC
CASRTGPGQEGYGYTF
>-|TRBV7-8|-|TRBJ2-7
TGTGCCAGCAGCTTAGCTAGACAGATAGCCTACGAGCAGTACTTC
CASSLARQIAYEQYF
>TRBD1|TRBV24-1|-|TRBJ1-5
TGTGCCACCAGTGACCCCGGACAGGGTAAGCCCCAGCATTTT
CATSDPGQGKPQHF